This TCR beta chain was captured in a study of shared clonotypes between healthy human individuals (dated by TCRdb to 2018 to 2020). A note on the overall study: The cohort included three men and a couple of women between 18 and 49 years of age. For each donor, CD4 naive and CD4 memory were each given three plates, CD8 naive was given two plates, and CD8 memory was given one plate. To estimate repertoire size and how much clonotypes are shared between individuals, the study performed deep sequencing of blood TCR repertoires from a few healthy adults. Libraries were prepared and TCR repertoires were sequenced by different laboratories using diverse techniques, in order to increase sequencing depth and limit assay-specific biases. Each donor's leukapheresis produced roughly between roughly 0.9 and 8.9 billion PBMCs.

As regards this clone: Its antigen is unknown. There are no base qualities to consult, and no much larger clone falls within one base.

Results the study describes overall, beyond this receptor: Compared with non-shared clonotypes, the clonotypes found in all four sorted-subset donors had higher generation probabilities. Sampling was restricted to blood, and TCR repertoires in tissue are likely to differ from TCR repertoires in blood. Naive subsets generally had larger estimated clonotype richness than memory subsets did. Across a handful of donors, roughly 5.1% of naive CD4, more than 3% of naive CD8, under 2.5% of memory CD4, and roughly 0.41% of memory CD8 clonotypes were shared. Pairwise subsampling indicated that sequencing depth was expected to affect the degree of clonotype sharing among donors. The small number of donors limited the genetic and exposure-history diversity represented. Incomplete sequencing was indicated by rarefaction of sorted-subset datasets, despite the large sequencing depth.

TCR CDR3 regions were amplified from genomic DNA by multiplex PCR using the deep immunoSEQ assay. For each cell subset, the extracted genomic DNA was distributed evenly across all wells of several immunoSEQ 96-well plates, and each plate served as one replicate. Each replicate PCR for sorted subsets received around 200 ng genomic DNA, equal to 30,000 or so T cell genomes. The purified libraries were quantified using a Qubit 3.0 fluorometer, sized with a Bioanalyzer 2100, and then quantified again using the KAPA Library Quantification kit. A separate single-read 150-cycle Illumina NextSeq 550 flow cell was used to sequence each immunoSEQ 96-well plate. On the study's bioinformatics: Because the immunoSEQ output held only junctional sequences and lacked quality scores, the filtering could not match the filtering applied to full-length reads. To assign V/J genes and CDR3, sequences were annotated using PyIR, a Python wrapper for IgBLAST v1.9, with IMGT germline references. Reads were removed for weak V/J assignments (E-value above 1e-6), missing CDR3, stop codons, out-of-frame junctions, or ambiguous translated residues. V3J clonotypes were defined by identical inferred V gene, J gene, and CDR3 amino acid sequence. The percentage overlap between two repertoires was calculated by dividing the number of shared unique clonotypes by the size of the smaller repertoire. RTK rarefaction, the Chao1 estimator, and Recon v2.1 estimates of unobserved clonotypes were used to assess repertoire richness. Generation probabilities for all TCRbeta clonotypes obtained by the gDNA method from a handful of donors were computed using OLGA. TCRdb re-hosts the immuneACCESS table, in-frame sequences only. Its copies lack some clones; in the studies checked, an unresolved V gene accounts for under half of them, and the cause for the rest is not known. V and J calls and clone size are copied from that table; D and trimming were computed from the DNA. The sample records fewer than 1.8 million clones, roughly 98.5% of which are singletons. 0.36% of the sample lies in the top ten.

The donors were healthy, HIV-negative adults who had no recently reported acute infections or vaccinations. Only Caucasian adults living in Nashville, Tennessee, USA were represented among the donors. Magnetic negative selection was used to enrich CD4+ T cells, after which naive cells were positively selected on CD45RA and the negative fraction became the memory subset. After blood collection by leukapheresis, PBMCs were isolated using Ficoll-Histopaque density gradient centrifugation and then cryopreserved in the vapor phase of liquid nitrogen. Analytical flow cytometry was used to check the purity and quantity of every magnetically sorted T cell population. From each sorted fraction, genomic DNA was isolated and quantified by UV absorbance on a Nanodrop 2000c. For CDR1 and CDR2, the germline V gene (reference sequence) lists LNHNV and YYDKDF. From the cysteine up to the phenylalanine, the CDR3 has a length of 13 residues. Left in the record is the CDR3 DNA by itself, 39 bases read in frame from the first base. V drops 1 base and J drops 5 bases, leaving 8 bases in between.

The clonotype comes from a young man in good health. The chain joins TRBV15 to TRBJ2-5, with the D segment identity uncertain. Sequencing input: naive CD4+ T cells sorted from blood. The sample's cell subset or site label, decoded: CD45RA+ positively selected. The DNA is as follows: TGTGCCACCAGCAGAGTGGATTTGGAGACCCAGTACTTC. Its protein reads: CATSRVDLETQYF.